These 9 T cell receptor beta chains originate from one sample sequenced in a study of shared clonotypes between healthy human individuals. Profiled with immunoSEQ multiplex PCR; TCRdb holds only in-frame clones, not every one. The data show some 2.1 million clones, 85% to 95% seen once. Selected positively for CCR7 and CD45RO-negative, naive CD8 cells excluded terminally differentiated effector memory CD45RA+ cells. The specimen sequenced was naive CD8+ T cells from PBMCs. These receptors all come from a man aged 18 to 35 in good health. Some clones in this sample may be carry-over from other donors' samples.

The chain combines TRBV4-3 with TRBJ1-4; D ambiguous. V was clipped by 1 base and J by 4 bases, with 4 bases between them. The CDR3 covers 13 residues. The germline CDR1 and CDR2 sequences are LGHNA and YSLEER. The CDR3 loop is CASSQVFNEKLFF. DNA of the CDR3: TGCGCCAGCAGCCAAGTGTTTAATGAAAAACTGTTTTTT.

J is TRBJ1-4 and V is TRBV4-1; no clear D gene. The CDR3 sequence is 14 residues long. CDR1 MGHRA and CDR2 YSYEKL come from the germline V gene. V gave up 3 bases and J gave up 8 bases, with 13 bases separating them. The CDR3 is CASSQPVTTEKLFF. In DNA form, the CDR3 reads TGCGCCAGCAGCCAGCCGGTGACGACGGAAAAACTGTTTTTT.

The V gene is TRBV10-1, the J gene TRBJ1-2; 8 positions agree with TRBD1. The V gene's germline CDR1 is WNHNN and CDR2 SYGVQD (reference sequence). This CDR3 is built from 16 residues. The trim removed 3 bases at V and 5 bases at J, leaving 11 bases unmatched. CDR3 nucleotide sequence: TGCGCCAGCAGTGATGACCCCGGGACAGGACCTTATGGCTACACCTTC. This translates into CASSDDPGTGPYGYTF.

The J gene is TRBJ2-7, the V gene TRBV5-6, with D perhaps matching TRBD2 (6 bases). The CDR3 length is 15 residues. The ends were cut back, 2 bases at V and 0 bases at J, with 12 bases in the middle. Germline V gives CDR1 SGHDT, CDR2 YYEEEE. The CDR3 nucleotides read TGTGCCAGCAGCTTCGGGGGTGGGTTCTCCTACGAGCAGTACTTC. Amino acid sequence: CASSFGGGFSYEQYF.

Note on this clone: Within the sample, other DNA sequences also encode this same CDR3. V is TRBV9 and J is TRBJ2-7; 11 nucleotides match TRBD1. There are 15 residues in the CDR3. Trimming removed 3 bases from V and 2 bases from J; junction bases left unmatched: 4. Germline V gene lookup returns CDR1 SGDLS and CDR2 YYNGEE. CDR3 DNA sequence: TGTGCCAGCAGCGCGGGGACAGGGGGTCCCTACGAGCAGTACTTC. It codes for CASSAGTGGPYEQYF.

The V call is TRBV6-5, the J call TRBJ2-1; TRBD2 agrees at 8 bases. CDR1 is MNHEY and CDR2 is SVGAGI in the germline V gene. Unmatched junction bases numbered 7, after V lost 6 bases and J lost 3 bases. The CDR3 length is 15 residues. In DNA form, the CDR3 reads TGTGCCAGCAGCCAGAGCGGGAGTTTCTACAATGAGCAGTTCTTC. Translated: CASSQSGSFYNEQFF.

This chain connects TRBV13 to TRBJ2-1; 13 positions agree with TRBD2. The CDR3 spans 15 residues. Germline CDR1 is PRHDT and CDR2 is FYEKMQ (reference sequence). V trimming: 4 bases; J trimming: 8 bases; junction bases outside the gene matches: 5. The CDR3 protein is CASSSGLAGAYEQFF. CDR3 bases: TGTGCCAGCAGCTCAGGACTAGCGGGAGCGTATGAGCAGTTCTTC.

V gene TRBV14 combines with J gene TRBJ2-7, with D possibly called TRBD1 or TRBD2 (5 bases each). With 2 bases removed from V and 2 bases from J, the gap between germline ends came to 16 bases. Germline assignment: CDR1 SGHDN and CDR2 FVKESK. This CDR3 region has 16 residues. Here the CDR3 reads CASSQFEGLRPYEQYF. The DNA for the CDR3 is TGTGCCAGCAGCCAATTTGAGGGGCTTCGGCCCTACGAGCAGTACTTC.

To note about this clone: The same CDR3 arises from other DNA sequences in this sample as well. The CDR3 reads CASSIRGSGNTIYF. The CDR3 coding sequence is TGTGCCAGTAGTATCCGCGGCTCTGGAAACACCATATATTTT. This sequence joins TRBV19 and TRBJ1-3, with D unresolved. The V gene lost 3 bases and the J gene lost 0 bases, with 6 bases spanning the gap. From germline, CDR1 is LNHDA and CDR2 SQIVND (reference sequence). This CDR3 contains 14 residues.